This T cell receptor (beta chain) was found in a study of shared clonotypes between healthy human individuals. Germline values: CDR1 SGHTA, CDR2 FQGNSA. This CDR3 is built from 15 residues. Trimming shortened V by 5 bases and J by 4 bases, and 18 bases separated the two germline ends. General study findings and limits: Blood alone was sampled, and tissue repertoires likely differ. Non-shared clonotypes showed lower generation probabilities than clonotypes common to all four donors.

Samples underwent the assay at deep level. Clones were sequenced by immunoSEQ multiplex PCR, and TCRdb holds only the in-frame ones, with some missing. Altogether 2 million to 3 million clones are present, about 92% being singletons, with the ten largest covering 0.13% to 0.15%. Note on this clone: Its cognate antigen is unknown.

This TCR was recovered from a man aged 18 to 29 in good health. Input material: naive CD4+ T cells sorted from blood. Documented subset: CD45RA+ positively selected. This chain links TRBV7-2 with TRBJ2-7, with a possible D match to TRBD2 (5 bases). In DNA form, the CDR3 reads TGTGCCAGCAGCCCCGGCCCCGGGAATTCTTACGAGCAGTACTTC. Translated: CASSPGPGNSYEQYF.